A selection of T cell receptor beta chains follows, all from one sample in a study of blood T cell repertoires in COVID-19. The table came from immunoSEQ multiplex PCR; TCRdb's copy has only in-frame clones and leaves some out. Here the sample spans 260,000 or so clones, around 81% being singletons. The sample comprised peripheral blood. These receptors all come from a woman older than 75 with COVID-19, enrolled during active disease. CDR3s include the opening cysteine and the closing phenylalanine or tryptophan. A clone size is listed for some rows: how often the clone was seen (once, few, many), or a class if it is expanded.

>TRBV9|.
CASSVETRNSPLHF
>TRBV7-8|.
CASSLAPGEGETQYF
>TRBV2|.
CASSRLAGGLTNTGELFF
>TRBV9|.
CASSARDSRLETQYF
>TRBV7-2|.
CASSPRGSGNTIYF
>TRBV7-6|few
CASSNRVNNSPLHF
>TRBV10-3|few
CAISPSGNTDTQYF
>TRBV14|.
CASSQLTGPADTQYF
>TRBV7-2|.
CASSLGAGNFQPQHF
>TRBV12-5|.
CASGLGTVYQETQYF
>TRBV29-1|.
CSVQRDRRGNTEAFF